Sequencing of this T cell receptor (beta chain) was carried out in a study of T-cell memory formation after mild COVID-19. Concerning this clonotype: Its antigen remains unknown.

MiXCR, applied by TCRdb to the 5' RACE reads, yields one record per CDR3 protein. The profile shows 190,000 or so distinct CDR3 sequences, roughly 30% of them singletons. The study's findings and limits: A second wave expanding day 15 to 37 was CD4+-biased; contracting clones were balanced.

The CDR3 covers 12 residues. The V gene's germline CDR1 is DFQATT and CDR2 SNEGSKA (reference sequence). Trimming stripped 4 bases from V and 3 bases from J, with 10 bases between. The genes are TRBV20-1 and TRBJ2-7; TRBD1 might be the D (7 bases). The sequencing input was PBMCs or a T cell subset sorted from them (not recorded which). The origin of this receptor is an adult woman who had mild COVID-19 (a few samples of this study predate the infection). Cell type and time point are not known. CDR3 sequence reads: CSANQGGYEQYF. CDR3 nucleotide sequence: TGCAGTGCTAACCAGGGGGGCTACGAGCAGTACTTC.